The subject of this entry is one TCR beta chain. The target of this receptor is not known. Base qualities are not at hand, and no much larger clone is one base apart. The data stem from a study of shared clonotypes between healthy human individuals (dated by TCRdb to about 2020). Background on the whole study: A few men and a couple of women, aged 18 to 49 years, made up the cohort. Between about 0.8 and 8.9 billion PBMCs per donor were obtained by leukapheresis. For each donor, three plates each were used for CD4 naive and CD4 memory, two plates were used for CD8 naive, and one plate was used for CD8 memory. To estimate repertoire size and how much clonotype sharing occurs between individuals, the study deeply sequenced the blood TCR repertoires of five healthy adults. Libraries were prepared and TCR repertoires were sequenced by different laboratories using diverse techniques, in order to increase sequencing depth and limit assay-specific biases.

From the germline V gene (reference sequence), CDR1 is SGHNT and CDR2 is YYREEE. The junction carries 12 bases between V and J, which are trimmed by 4 bases and 4 bases respectively. The cysteine opens and the phenylalanine closes a CDR3 of 13 amino acids. The only DNA kept is the CDR3, 39 bases in frame from the first base. The donors were healthy, HIV-negative adults who had no recently reported acute infections or vaccinations. All donors were Caucasian adults living in Nashville, Tennessee, USA. CD4+ T cells were enriched through magnetic negative selection, after which naive cells were positively selected on CD45RA and the remaining negative fraction served as the memory subset. Blood was collected by leukapheresis, and PBMCs were isolated by Ficoll-Histopaque density gradient centrifugation and then cryopreserved in liquid nitrogen vapor phase. Purity and quantity of every magnetically sorted T cell population were checked by analytical flow cytometry. Genomic DNA was isolated from every sorted fraction and measured by UV absorbance on a Nanodrop 2000c.

Using the deep immunoSEQ assay, TCR CDR3 regions were amplified from genomic DNA by multiplex PCR. Extracted genomic DNA from each cell subset was spread evenly across all wells of several immunoSEQ 96-well plates, with each plate serving as a replicate. For sorted subsets, 200 to 250 ng of genomic DNA, equivalent to 25,000 to 35,000 T cell genomes, went into each replicate PCR. Purified libraries were quantified with a Qubit 3.0 fluorometer, sized on a Bioanalyzer 2100, and re-quantified with the KAPA Library Quantification kit. Every immunoSEQ 96-well plate was sequenced on a separate single-read 150-cycle Illumina NextSeq 550 flow cell. As for the original processing: The immunoSEQ output contained only junctional sequences without quality scores, so filtering could not match that applied to full-length reads. To assign V/J genes and CDR3, sequences were annotated using PyIR, a Python wrapper for IgBLAST v1.9, with IMGT germline references. Any read was removed if the V/J assignment was weak (E-value above 1e-6), the CDR3 was missing, or the read contained stop codons, out-of-frame junctions, or ambiguous translated residues. V3J clonotypes were defined as sequences sharing the same inferred V gene, J gene, and CDR3 amino acid sequence. The percentage overlap between two repertoires was calculated by dividing the number of shared unique clonotypes by the size of the smaller repertoire. Repertoire richness was assessed with RTK rarefaction, the Chao1 estimator, and Recon v2.1 estimates of unobserved clonotypes. Generation probabilities were computed with OLGA for all TCRbeta clonotypes obtained by the gDNA method from several donors. The table was pulled from immuneACCESS by TCRdb, which kept in-frame rearrangements only. Such tables lose some clones; where checked, under half of the loss comes from unresolved V genes, and the rest has no known cause. The DNA gave D and trimming, while V, J and clone size come from that table. This sample holds roughly 680,000 clones; 55% to 75% were observed only once. The ten top clones hold more than 1.5% of the sample.

Overall study results and their limits: Pairwise subsampling led to the expectation that sequencing depth would affect the degree of clonotype sharing among donors. The genetic and exposure-history diversity represented was limited by the small number of donors. Incomplete sequencing was indicated by rarefaction of sorted-subset datasets, despite the large sequencing depth. Naive subsets generally had larger estimated clonotype richness than memory subsets. Sampling was limited to blood, and TCR repertoires in tissue likely differ from TCR repertoires in blood. Clonotypes shared by all four sorted-subset donors showed higher generation probabilities than non-shared clonotypes. Across a handful of donors, around 5% of naive CD4, over 3% of naive CD8, 2.3% of memory CD4, and 0.4% of memory CD8 clonotypes were shared.

This TCR was sampled from a woman aged 25 to 39 in good health. The V gene is TRBV5-4 and the J gene is TRBJ2-7; the D gene is unclear. The specimen sequenced was memory CD4+ T cells sorted from blood. The cell subset or site tag for this specimen amounts to: CD45RA-negative fraction. The bases are TGTGCCAGCAGCGGAAAGGACGGGTACGAGCAGTACTTC. This encodes CASSGKDGYEQYF.